This TCR beta chain originates from a study of blood T cells in healthy people across ages. Germline CDR1 is LGHDT and CDR2 is YNNKEL (reference sequence). CDR3 length: 15 amino acids. Then a second PCR, running roughly 7 to 11 cycles, was carried out with a sample-barcoded 5' primer and a J-beta primer mix. TCRdb processed the 5' RACE reads anew with MiXCR; each CDR3 protein has one entry. The repertoire holds hundreds of thousands of distinct CDR3 sequences, about 53% seen once, with approximately 37% in the top ten. Sample: blood. The chain has TRBV3-1 and TRBJ2-3, with D possibly being TRBD1 (5 bases). The J call may not be correct, given that the DNA end is closer to TRBJ1-5. The TCR comes from a man in his 60s in good health. CDR3 sequence reads: CASSQGAQGHQPQHF. CDR3 coding DNA: TGTGCCAGCAGCCAAGGTGCGCAGGGCCATCAGCCCCAGCATTTT.